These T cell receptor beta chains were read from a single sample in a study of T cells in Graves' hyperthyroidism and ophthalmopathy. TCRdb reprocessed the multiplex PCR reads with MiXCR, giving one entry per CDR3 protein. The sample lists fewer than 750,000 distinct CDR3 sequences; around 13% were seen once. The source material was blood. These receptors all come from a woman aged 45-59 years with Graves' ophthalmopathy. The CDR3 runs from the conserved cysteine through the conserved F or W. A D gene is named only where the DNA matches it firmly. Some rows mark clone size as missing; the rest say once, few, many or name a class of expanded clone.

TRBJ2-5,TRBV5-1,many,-,CASSLRFEPETQYF,TGCGCCAGCAGCTTACGTTTCGAACCGGAGACCCAGTACTTC
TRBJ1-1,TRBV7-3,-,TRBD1,CASSSRGASDTEAFF,TGTGCCAGCAGCAGCAGGGGGGCAAGTGACACTGAAGCTTTCTTT
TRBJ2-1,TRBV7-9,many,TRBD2,CASATGGLREQFF,TGTGCCAGCGCCACGGGAGGGCTAAGGGAGCAGTTCTTC
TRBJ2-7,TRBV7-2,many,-,CASSLVGRSARQYF,TGTGCCAGCAGCTTAGTTGGACGATCGGCTAGGCAGTACTTC
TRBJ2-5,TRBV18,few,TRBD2,CASSSSSGSAETQYF,TGTGCCAGCTCATCTAGTAGCGGGAGTGCAGAGACCCAGTACTTC
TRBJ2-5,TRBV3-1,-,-,CASSPDLGQETQYF,TGTGCCAGCAGCCCGGACCTAGGCCAAGAGACCCAGTACTTC
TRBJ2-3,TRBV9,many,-,CASSDGFLRTDTQYF,TGTGCCAGCAGCGACGGTTTCCTCCGCACAGATACGCAGTATTTT
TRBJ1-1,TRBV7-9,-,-,CASSPKGIQNTEALF,TGTGCCAGCAGCCCAAAGGGCATCCAGAACACTGAAGCTCTCTTT
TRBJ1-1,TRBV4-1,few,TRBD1,CASSQRTGGAEAFF,TGCGCCAGCAGCCAAAGGACAGGGGGTGCTGAAGCTTTCTTT
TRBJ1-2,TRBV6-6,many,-,CASSYSAGYHYGYTF,TGTGCCAGCAGTTACTCGGCAGGATATCACTATGGCTACACCTTC
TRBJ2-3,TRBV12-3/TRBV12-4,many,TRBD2,CASRPLAGGSDTQYF,TGTGCCAGCAGACCACTAGCGGGAGGGAGTGATACGCAGTATTTT
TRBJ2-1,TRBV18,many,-,CASSPAGRNNEQFF,TGTGCCAGCTCACCAGCTGGACGGAATAATGAGCAGTTCTTC
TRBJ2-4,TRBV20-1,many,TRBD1,CSAHLTGGRKNIQYF,TGCAGTGCTCATCTGACAGGGGGCCGTAAAAACATTCAGTACTTC
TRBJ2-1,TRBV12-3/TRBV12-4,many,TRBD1,CASSGYQRQGGAYNEQFF,TGTGCCAGCAGTGGTTACCAAAGACAGGGTGGCGCCTACAATGAGCAGTTCTTC
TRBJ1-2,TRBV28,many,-,CASSLEARGYTF,TGTGCCAGCAGTTTGGAAGCCCGAGGCTACACCTTC
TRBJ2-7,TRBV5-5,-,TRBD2,CASSLVLAGRYEQYF,TGTGCCAGCAGCTTGGTCTTAGCGGGAAGGTACGAGCAGTACTTC
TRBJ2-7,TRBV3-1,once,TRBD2,CASSPTSGTNEQYF,TGTGCCAGCAGCCCGACTAGCGGGACTAACGAGCAGTACTTC
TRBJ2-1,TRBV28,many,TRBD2,CASRTTSGRATYNEQFF,TGTGCCAGCAGGACTACTAGCGGGAGGGCGACCTACAATGAGCAGTTCTTC
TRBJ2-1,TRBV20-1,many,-,CSARVLAATYNEQFF,TGCAGTGCTAGAGTTTTAGCAGCCACATACAATGAGCAGTTCTTC
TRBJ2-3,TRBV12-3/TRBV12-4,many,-,CASGARGTQYF,TGTGCCAGCGGAGCAAGGGGTACGCAGTATTTT